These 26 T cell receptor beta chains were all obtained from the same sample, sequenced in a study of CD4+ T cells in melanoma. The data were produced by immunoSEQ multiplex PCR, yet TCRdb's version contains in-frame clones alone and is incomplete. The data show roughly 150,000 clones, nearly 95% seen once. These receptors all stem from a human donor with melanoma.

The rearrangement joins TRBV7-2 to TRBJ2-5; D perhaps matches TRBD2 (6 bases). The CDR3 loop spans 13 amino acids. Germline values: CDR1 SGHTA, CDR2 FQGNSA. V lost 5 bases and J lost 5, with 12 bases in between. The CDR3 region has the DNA TGTGCCAGCAGCCCCGGGACTTCGGAGACCCAGTACTTC. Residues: CASSPGTSETQYF.

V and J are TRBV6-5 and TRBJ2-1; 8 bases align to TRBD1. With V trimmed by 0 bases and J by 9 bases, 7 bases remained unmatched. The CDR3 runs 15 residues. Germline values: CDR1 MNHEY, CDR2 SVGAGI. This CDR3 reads CASSYSRTGQSEQFF. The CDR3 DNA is TGTGCCAGCAGTTACTCGAGGACAGGGCAAAGTGAGCAGTTCTTC.

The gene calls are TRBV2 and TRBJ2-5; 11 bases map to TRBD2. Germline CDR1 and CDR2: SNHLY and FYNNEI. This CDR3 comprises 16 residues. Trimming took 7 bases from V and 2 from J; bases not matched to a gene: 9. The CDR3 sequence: CASIYSGGAVQETQYF. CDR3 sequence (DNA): TGTGCCAGCATCTATAGCGGGGGGGCAGTGCAAGAGACCCAGTACTTC.

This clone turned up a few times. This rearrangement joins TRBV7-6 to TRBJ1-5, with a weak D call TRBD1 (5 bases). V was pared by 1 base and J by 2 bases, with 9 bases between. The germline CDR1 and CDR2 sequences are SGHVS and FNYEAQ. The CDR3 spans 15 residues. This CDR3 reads CASSLGGNRNQPQHF. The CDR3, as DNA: TGTGCCAGCAGCTTAGGGGGGAATCGCAATCAGCCCCAGCATTTT.

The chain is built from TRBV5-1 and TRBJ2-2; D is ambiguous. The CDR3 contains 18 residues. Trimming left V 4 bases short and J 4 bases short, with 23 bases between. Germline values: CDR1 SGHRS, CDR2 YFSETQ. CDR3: CASSQTPTTIASTGELFF. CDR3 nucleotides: TGCGCCAGCAGCCAAACCCCTACTACCATCGCTAGCACCGGGGAGCTGTTTTTT.

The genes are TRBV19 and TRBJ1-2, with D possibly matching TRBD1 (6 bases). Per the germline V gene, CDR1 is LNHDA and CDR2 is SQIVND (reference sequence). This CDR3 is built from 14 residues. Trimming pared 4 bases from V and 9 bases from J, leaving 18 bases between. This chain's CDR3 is CASSTDSPGRRYTF. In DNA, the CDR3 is TGTGCCAGTAGTACGGACAGCCCGGGTAGGCGCTACACCTTC.

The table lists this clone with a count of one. CDR3 protein: CATSRDRDRDNQPQHF. DNA for the CDR3: TGTGCCACCAGCAGAGACCGGGACAGGGACAATCAGCCCCAGCATTTT. V and J are TRBV15 and TRBJ1-5, with TRBD1 matching over 9 bases. This CDR3 is 16 amino acids long. The V gene end was trimmed by 0 bases and the J gene end by 3 bases; junction bases not matched to a gene: 3. Germline CDR1 reads LNHNV; CDR2 reads YYDKDF (reference sequence).

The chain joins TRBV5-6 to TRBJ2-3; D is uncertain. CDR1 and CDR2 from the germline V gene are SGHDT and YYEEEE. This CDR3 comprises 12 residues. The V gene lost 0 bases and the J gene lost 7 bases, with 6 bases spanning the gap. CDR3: CASSLEAYTQYF. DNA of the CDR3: TGTGCCAGCAGCTTGGAGGCTTATACGCAGTATTTT.

CDR3 residues: CASSVADRGHEQFF. In DNA, the CDR3 is TGTGCCAGCAGCGTCGCCGACAGGGGGCATGAGCAGTTCTTC. The V gene is TRBV9, the J gene TRBJ2-1; 10 bases line up with TRBD1. The CDR3 loop spans 14 amino acids. Trimming took 2 bases from V and 8 from J; bases not matched to a gene: 4. Germline loops: CDR1 SGDLS, CDR2 YYNGEE.

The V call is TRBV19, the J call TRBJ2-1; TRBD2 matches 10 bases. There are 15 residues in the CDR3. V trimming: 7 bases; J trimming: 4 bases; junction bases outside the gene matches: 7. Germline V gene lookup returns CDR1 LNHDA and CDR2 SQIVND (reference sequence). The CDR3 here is CASIPSGGVYNEQFF. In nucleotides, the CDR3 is TGTGCCAGTATTCCTAGCGGGGGCGTTTACAATGAGCAGTTCTTC. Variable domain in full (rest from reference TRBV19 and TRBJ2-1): DGGITQSPKYLFRKEGQNVTLSCEQNLNHDAMYWYRQDPGQGLRLIYYSQIVNDFQKGDIAEGYSVSREKKESFPLTVTSAQKNPTAFYLCASIPSGGVYNEQFFGPGTRLTVL.

The CDR3 loop is CASRPQPNTEAFF. In DNA form, the CDR3 reads TGTGCCAGCAGGCCTCAACCTAACACTGAAGCTTTCTTT. This chain joins TRBV7-8 and TRBJ1-1; unclear D gene. CDR3 size: 13 residues. The germline CDR1 and CDR2 sequences are SGHVS and FQNEAQ. The V end was cut by 6 bases, the J end by 2 bases, with 10 bases between. Full variable domain (remainder filled in from reference TRBV7-8 and TRBJ1-1): GAGVSQSPRYKVAKRGQDVALRCDPISGHVSLFWYQQALGQGPEFLTYFQNEAQLDKSGLPSDRFFAERPEGSVSTLKIQRTQQEDSAVYLCASRPQPNTEAFFGQGTRLTVV.

The CDR3 sequence is CASSVGPGQGREKLFF. CDR3 DNA: TGCGCCAGCAGCGTAGGACCGGGACAGGGACGAGAAAAACTGTTTTTT. The genes are TRBV4-1 and TRBJ1-4, with 9 nucleotides matching TRBD1. The ends lost 5 bases at V and 8 bases at J; junction bases unmatched: 12. The CDR3 has 16 amino acids. Germline values: CDR1 MGHRA, CDR2 YSYEKL.

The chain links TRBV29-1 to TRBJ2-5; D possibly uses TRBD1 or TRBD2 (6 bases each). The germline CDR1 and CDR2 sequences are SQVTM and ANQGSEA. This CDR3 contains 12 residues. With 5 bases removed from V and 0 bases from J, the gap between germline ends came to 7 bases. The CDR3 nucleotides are TGCAGCGTTAGGGGGGACCAAGAGACCCAGTACTTC. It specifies CSVRGDQETQYF.

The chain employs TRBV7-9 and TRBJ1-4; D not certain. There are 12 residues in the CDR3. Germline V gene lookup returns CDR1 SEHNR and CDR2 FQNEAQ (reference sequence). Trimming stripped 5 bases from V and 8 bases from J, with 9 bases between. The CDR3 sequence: CASSPHVEKLFF. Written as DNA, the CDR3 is TGTGCCAGCAGCCCTCATGTGGAAAAACTGTTTTTT.

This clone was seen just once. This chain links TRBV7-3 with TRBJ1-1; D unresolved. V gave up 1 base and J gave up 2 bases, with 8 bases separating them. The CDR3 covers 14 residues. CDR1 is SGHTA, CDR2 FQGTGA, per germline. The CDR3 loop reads CASSLSPDNTEAFF. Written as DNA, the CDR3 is TGTGCCAGCAGCTTAAGCCCGGACAACACTGAAGCTTTCTTT.

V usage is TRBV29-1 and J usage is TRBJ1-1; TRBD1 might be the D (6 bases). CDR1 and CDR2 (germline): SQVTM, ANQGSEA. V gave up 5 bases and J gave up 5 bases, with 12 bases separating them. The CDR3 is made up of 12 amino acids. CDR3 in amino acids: CSVWTAATEAFF. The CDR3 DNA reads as TGCAGCGTTTGGACAGCTGCTACTGAAGCTTTCTTT.

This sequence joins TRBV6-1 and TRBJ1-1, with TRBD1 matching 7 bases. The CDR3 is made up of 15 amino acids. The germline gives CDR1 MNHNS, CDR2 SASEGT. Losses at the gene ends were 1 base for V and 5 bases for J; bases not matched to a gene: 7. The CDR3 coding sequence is TGTGCCAGCAGTGAAGACAGGGGTGGATTTACTGAAGCTTTCTTT. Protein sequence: CASSEDRGGFTEAFF.

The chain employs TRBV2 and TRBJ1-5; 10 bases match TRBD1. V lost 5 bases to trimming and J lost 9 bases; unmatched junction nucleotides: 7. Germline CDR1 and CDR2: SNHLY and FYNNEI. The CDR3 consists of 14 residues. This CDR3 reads CASSSGGQGRPQHF. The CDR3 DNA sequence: TGTGCCAGCAGTTCGGGGGGACAGGGGAGGCCCCAGCATTTT.

CDR3 sequence reads: CAWSEKGTGMRNTIYF. CDR3 in DNA: TGTGCCTGGAGTGAAAAAGGGACAGGGATGCGAAACACCATATATTTT. This chain connects TRBV30 to TRBJ1-3; 9 bases fit TRBD1. From germline, CDR1 is GTSNPN and CDR2 SVGIG (reference sequence). V lost 1 base, J lost 5 bases, and 9 bases stayed unmatched. The CDR3 has 16 amino acids.

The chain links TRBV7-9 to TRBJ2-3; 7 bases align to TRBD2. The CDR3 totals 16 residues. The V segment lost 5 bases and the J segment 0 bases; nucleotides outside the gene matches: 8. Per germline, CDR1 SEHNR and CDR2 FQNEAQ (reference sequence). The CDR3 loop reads CASSPGGAASTDTQYF. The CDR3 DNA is TGTGCCAGCAGCCCGGGGGGAGCGGCTAGCACAGATACGCAGTATTTT.

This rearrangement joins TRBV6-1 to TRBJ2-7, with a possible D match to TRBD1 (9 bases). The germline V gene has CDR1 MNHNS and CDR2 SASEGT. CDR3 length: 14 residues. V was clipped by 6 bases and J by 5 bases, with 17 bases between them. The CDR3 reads CASRNRGRGDEQYF. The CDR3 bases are TGTGCCAGCAGGAACAGGGGGCGGGGGGACGAGCAGTACTTC.

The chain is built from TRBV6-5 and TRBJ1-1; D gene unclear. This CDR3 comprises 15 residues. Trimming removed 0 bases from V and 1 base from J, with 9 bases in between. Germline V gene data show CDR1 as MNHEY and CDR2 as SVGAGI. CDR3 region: CASSYSLRANTEAFF. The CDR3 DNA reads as TGTGCCAGCAGTTACTCCCTTCGAGCGAACACTGAAGCTTTCTTT.

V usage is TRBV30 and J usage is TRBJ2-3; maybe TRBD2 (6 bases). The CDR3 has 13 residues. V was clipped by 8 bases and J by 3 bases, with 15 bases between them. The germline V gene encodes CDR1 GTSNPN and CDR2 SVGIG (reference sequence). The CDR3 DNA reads TGTGCCACCTCGGGGGTTCGGACAGATACGCAGTATTTT. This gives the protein CATSGVRTDTQYF.

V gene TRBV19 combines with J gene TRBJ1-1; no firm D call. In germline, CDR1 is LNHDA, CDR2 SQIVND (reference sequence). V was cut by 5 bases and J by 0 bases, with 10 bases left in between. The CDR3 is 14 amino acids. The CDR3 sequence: CASSPRGLNTEAFF. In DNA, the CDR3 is TGTGCCAGTAGTCCCCGAGGGTTGAACACTGAAGCTTTCTTT. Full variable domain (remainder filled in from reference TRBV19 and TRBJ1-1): DGGITQSPKYLFRKEGQNVTLSCEQNLNHDAMYWYRQDPGQGLRLIYYSQIVNDFQKGDIAEGYSVSREKKESFPLTVTSAQKNPTAFYLCASSPRGLNTEAFFGQGTRLTVV.

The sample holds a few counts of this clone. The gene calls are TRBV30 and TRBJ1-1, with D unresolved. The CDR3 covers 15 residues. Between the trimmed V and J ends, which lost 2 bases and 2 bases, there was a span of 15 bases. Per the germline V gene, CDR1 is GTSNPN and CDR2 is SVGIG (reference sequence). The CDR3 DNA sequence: TGTGCCTGGAGTTCCCGATCCTTGGGCAACACTGAAGCTTTCTTT. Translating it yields CAWSSRSLGNTEAFF.

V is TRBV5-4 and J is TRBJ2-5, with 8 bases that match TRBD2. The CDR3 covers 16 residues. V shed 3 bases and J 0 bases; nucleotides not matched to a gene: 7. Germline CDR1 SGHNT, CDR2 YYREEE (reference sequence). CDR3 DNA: TGTGCCAGCAGCTCCATGACTAGCGCGTACCAAGAGACCCAGTACTTC. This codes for CASSSMTSAYQETQYF.